The present TCR beta chain was sequenced within a study of CD8 T cells in ankylosing spondylitis. Whole-study findings and limits: As reported, disease-linked clones showed significant enrichment in matched ankylosing spondylitis synovial fluid.

With molecular barcodes, quantitative 5'-RACE was used to make the TCR beta libraries. TCRdb passed the 5' RACE reads through MiXCR, listing each CDR3 protein once. The sample consists of under 250,000 distinct CDR3 sequences, about a quarter of them appearing once. This clonotype was seen ten or more times. Its target is not known. The CDR3 is made up of 15 amino acids. The germline V gene encodes CDR1 MNHNS and CDR2 SASEGT. V was shortened by 5 bases and J by 5 bases, with 16 bases between the two germline ends. The specimen sequenced was blood, either unsorted or a sorted T cell fraction (not recorded which). The chain carries TRBV6-1 and TRBJ1-5; D may be TRBD1 (5 bases). This receptor was identified in a male donor with ankylosing spondylitis or in good health (not recorded which). The CDR3 nucleotides are TGTGCCAGCAGTCGAGCCCGGGACGGCGATCAGCCCCAGCATTTT. This codes for CASSRARDGDQPQHF.